This TCR beta chain was captured by sequencing in a study of early T cells in non-severe SARS-CoV-2 infection. This clonotype was counted only a few times. Unique molecular identifiers were added to individual cDNA molecules. TCRdb re-derived calls from the 5' RACE reads in MiXCR, one entry per CDR3 protein. The data hold 30,000 to 40,000 distinct CDR3 sequences, with 5% to 7% observed a single time. What was sequenced was whole blood. This TCR derives from an adult who was a healthcare worker with PCR-confirmed SARS-CoV-2 infection or an uninfected control (not recorded which).

The CDR3 DNA reads as TGCAGTGCAGACTACACAGATACGCAGTATTTT. Its translation: CSADYTDTQYF. This rearrangement joins TRBV20-1 to TRBJ2-3; weak D call: TRBD2 (5 bases). Germline CDR1 is DFQATT and CDR2 is SNEGSKA (reference sequence). The CDR3 has 11 amino acids. Trimming cost V 6 bases and J 2 bases, with 6 bases left between them.